This T cell receptor (beta chain) was identified in a study of blood T cell repertoires in COVID-19. Study details: From the United States, Italy and Spain came samples of acute and convalescent COVID-19.

CDR1 is SGHNT, CDR2 YYREEE, per germline (reference sequence). This CDR3 has 16 amino acids. V gave up 3 bases and J gave up 3 bases; unmatched junction bases: 10. Methods used by the authors: Cell counts per sample came from amplifying reference gene primers. The method was immunoSEQ multiplex PCR; TCRdb's version includes in-frame clones alone and lacks a portion of them. V, J and clone size are those of that table, while D and trimming were read from the DNA. The sample includes under 250,000 clones, around 84% of them seen just once. The clonotype comes from a middle-aged woman who had recovered from COVID-19. This chain joins TRBV5-4 and TRBJ2-7, with 9 bases lining up with TRBD1. Sequencing used peripheral blood. The CDR3 loop reads CASSSPAGTGNYEQYF. For the CDR3, the DNA is TGTGCCAGCAGCTCCCCCGCCGGGACAGGGAACTACGAGCAGTACTTC.